Described below is a single T cell receptor (beta chain) sequence and its context. The clone's antigen remains unknown. No much larger clone exists at a distance of one base, and base qualities are not known. At study entry, a tuberculin skin test and the QuantiFERON-TB GOLD In-Tube IGRA were used to screen adolescents for latent tuberculosis infection. Immunosequencing was performed on unsorted cryopreserved PBMC, with roughly 100,000 T cells per clinical donor covered on average. Eleven high schools in the Worcester region of the Western Cape, South Africa, served as enrollment sites for adolescents aged 12 to 18 years. Approximately ten M. tuberculosis-infected adolescents and ten uninfected adolescents, matched for age and sex, were selected. For the adolescents, PBMC were isolated by density centrifugation from freshly drawn heparinized blood and then cryopreserved. TCR libraries were generated with the immunoSEQ multiplex PCR assay, using TCR-beta and/or TCR-alpha/delta assays for each sample. Amplified TCR libraries were sequenced on the Illumina high-throughput platform. In the authors' own workflow: Clustering and dimensionality reduction relied on pairwise TCRdist distances among GMM-specific receptors from T cells that were either sorted ex vivo or expanded in vitro. Each clinical repertoire was assigned a mean NN-distance score, defined as the average TCRdist to the nearest 10% of tetramer-positive reference sequences. GEM TCR motif frequency was calculated as the fraction of unique TCRs that matched known GEM sequences in V/J usage and CDR3 length. Linear discriminant analysis with leave-one-out cross-validation, implemented in scikit-learn, was used to classify active tuberculosis. Held by TCRdb, this immuneACCESS table contains in-frame sequences only and omits some clones. Under half of the omission traces to an unresolved V gene where checked; the cause of the rest is unknown. V and J calls and clone size come straight from that table; D and trimming were deduced from the DNA. This sample is represented by 20,000 to 25,000 clones; 95% to 98% of them were singletons. The top ten clonotypes cover 6% to 6.5% of the sample.

These data originate in a study of T cells in tuberculosis (dated by TCRdb to 2016 to 2018). For context, the study as a whole: In the study, CD1B tetramers and high-throughput TCR immunosequencing were combined to characterize T cells specific for the mycobacterial lipid antigen glucose monomycolate (GMM). A South African clinical cohort compared IGRA-negative adolescents, IGRA-positive adolescents with latent tuberculosis and adults with active tuberculosis, ten per group.

General study outcomes and caveats: The smaller NN-distances were partly driven by shorter CDR3-alpha lengths in active tuberculosis patients, and the difference for TCR-beta did not reach statistical significance. Clinical samples were selected based on the availability of cryopreserved specimens, with adults included as active tuberculosis cases and adolescents included as controls. Compared with IGRA-negative controls, TCR-alpha repertoires from active tuberculosis had smaller mean NN-distances to GMM-specific TCRs, which suggests that these TCRs underwent clonal expansion. With the diverse GMM-specific repertoire as input, a classifier achieved 87% accuracy (AUROC 0.75 to 0.9), whereas GEM motif frequencies as input gave 55% to 75% accuracy.

The germline V gene (reference sequence) yields WNHNN for CDR1 and SYGVQD for CDR2. V has 3 bases trimmed and J has 4 bases trimmed; junction bases matching no gene number 1. The CDR3 contains 13 residues, cysteine and phenylalanine counted. Solely the CDR3 DNA is kept, with 39 bases framed from the first base. The sample comprised PBMCs. This clonotype originated in a donor aged 10-29 years with latent tuberculosis or without tuberculosis infection. The chain couples TRBV10-1 to TRBJ1-2, with 8 junctional bases fitting TRBD1. The DNA sequence is given as TGCGCCAGCAGTGACGGGACAGGCTATGGCTACACCTTC. Its coded protein is CASSDGTGYGYTF.